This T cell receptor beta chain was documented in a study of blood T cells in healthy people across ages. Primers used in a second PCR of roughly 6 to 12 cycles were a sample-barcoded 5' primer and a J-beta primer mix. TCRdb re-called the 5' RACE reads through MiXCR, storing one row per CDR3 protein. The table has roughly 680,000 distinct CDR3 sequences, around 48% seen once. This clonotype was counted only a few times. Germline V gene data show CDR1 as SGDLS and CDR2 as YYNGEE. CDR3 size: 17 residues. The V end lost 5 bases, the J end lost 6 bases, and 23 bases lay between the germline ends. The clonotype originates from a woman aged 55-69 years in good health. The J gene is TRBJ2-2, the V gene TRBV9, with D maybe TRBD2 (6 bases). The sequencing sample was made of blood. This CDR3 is CASRTSGGGNGAGELFF. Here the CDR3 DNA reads TGTGCCAGCAGAACCTCTGGGGGAGGCAATGGCGCCGGGGAGCTGTTTTTT.